These 21 T cell receptor beta chains were all obtained from the same sample, sequenced in a study of OX40 agonist ivuxolimab in advanced cancers. The table came from immunoSEQ multiplex PCR; TCRdb's copy has only in-frame clones and leaves some out. This table has fewer than 65,000 clones, about 80% appearing once. Sequencing used CD4+ or CD8+ T cells sorted from blood, obtained in a trial of the OX40 agonist ivuxolimab. Every receptor here comes from an adult with an advanced solid tumor such as melanoma, head and neck, liver or kidney cancer.

V usage is TRBV21-1 and J usage is TRBJ2-1; the D call of TRBD2 is as the table states it, not checked on the DNA. TRBV21-1 is termed a pseudogene. CDR3 size: 18 residues. CDR3 residues: CASSGRDCPPGFDNEQFF. The CDR3 DNA sequence: TGTGCCAGCAGCGGCCGGGACTGCCCCCCAGGATTCGACAATGAGCAGTTCTTC.

The V call is TRBV6-1, the J call TRBJ2-3, with 12 bases identical to TRBD1. Germline trimming cut 2 bases from V and 5 bases from J; bases unmatched to any gene: 5. This CDR3 comprises 16 residues. Germline assignment: CDR1 MNHNS and CDR2 SASEGT. CDR3 DNA: TGTGCCAGCAGTGAAACCGGGACAGGGGGCAGAGATACGCAGTATTTT. Its translation: CASSETGTGGRDTQYF.

V and J are TRBV6-5 and TRBJ2-7; TRBD2 matches 9 bases. With 6 bases clipped from V and 0 bases from J, the junction kept 6 bases outside the gene matches. Per germline, CDR1 MNHEY and CDR2 SVGAGI. This CDR3 spans 15 amino acids. The CDR3 loop reads CASRLSGRYSYEQYF. The DNA for the CDR3 is TGTGCCAGCAGGCTAAGCGGGAGGTACTCCTACGAGCAGTACTTC.

V usage is TRBV7-9 and J usage is TRBJ2-3, with D unresolved. Looked up from germline, CDR1 is SEHNR and CDR2 is FQNEAQ (reference sequence). Trimming took off 1 base at V and 2 bases at J, with 7 bases between the two ends. The CDR3 runs to 14 residues. The CDR3 sequence is CASSLEHPTDTQYF. CDR3 in DNA: TGTGCCAGCAGCTTAGAACATCCCACAGATACGCAGTATTTT.

This clone came up a few times. This chain connects TRBV10-3 to TRBJ1-5; D is unclear. Germline lookup yields CDR1 ENHRY and CDR2 SYGVKD. The CDR3 has 14 amino acids. Trimming took 4 bases from V and 6 from J, leaving 13 bases between them. Here the CDR3 DNA reads TGTGCCATCAGTGGGGCACGGGGTAGTCAGCCCCAGCATTTT. It translates to CAISGARGSQPQHF.

CDR3 loop: CASSVDRGSTDTQYF. The CDR3 DNA reads TGTGCCAGCAGCGTAGACCGGGGAAGCACAGATACGCAGTATTTT. The rearrangement uses TRBV9 and TRBJ2-3; tentatively, D is TRBD2 (5 bases). CDR3 length: 15 amino acids. The germline V and J ends were trimmed by 0 bases and 0 bases, with 8 bases remaining between them. Germline values: CDR1 SGDLS, CDR2 YYNGEE.

The chain combines TRBV5-5 with TRBJ2-3, with a possible D match to TRBD1 (6 bases). Trimming took off 0 bases at V and 3 bases at J, with 11 bases between the two ends. The CDR3 has 15 residues. Germline CDR1 and CDR2: SGHKS and YYEKEE (reference sequence). Here the CDR3 reads CASSLDRVLTDTQYF. In nucleotides, the CDR3 is TGTGCCAGCAGCTTGGACAGGGTTTTGACAGATACGCAGTATTTT.

As regards this clone: Relative to the germline gene, one junction end is altered; a read error may explain this. Other nucleotide sequences from this sample produce the same CDR3. V is TRBV7-8 and J is TRBJ2-5, with D perhaps TRBD1 (5 bases). CDR1 is SGHVS, CDR2 FQNEAQ, per germline. CDR3 size: 11 residues. CDR3 DNA sequence: TGCGCCAGCAGCTCAGGGGAGACCCAGTACTTC. This sequence encodes CASSSGETQYF.

The rearrangement joins TRBV14 to TRBJ1-6, with D perhaps matching TRBD1 (6 bases). V was trimmed by 3 bases and J by 9 bases, leaving 9 bases between them. This CDR3 contains 13 residues. The V gene's germline CDR1 is SGHDN and CDR2 FVKESK. CDR3 region: CASSQGGGSPLHF. CDR3 bases: TGTGCCAGCAGCCAGGGAGGGGGTTCACCCCTCCACTTT.

In its sample, this clone ranks as medium-sized. The chain recombines TRBV4-1 with TRBJ1-4; 7 bases match TRBD1. Trimming at V came to 3 bases and at J to 0 bases, leaving 4 bases not matched to a gene. Germline V gene sequence: CDR1 MGHRA, CDR2 YSYEKL. CDR3 length: 16 amino acids. The CDR3 here is CASSQPTGATNEKLFF. Here the CDR3 DNA reads TGCGCCAGCAGCCAGCCAACAGGGGCAACTAATGAAAAACTGTTTTTT.

V is TRBV25-1 and J is TRBJ2-7; 8 bases align to TRBD2. V was clipped by 6 bases and J by 5 bases; unmatched bases: 12. This CDR3 has 15 amino acids. Germline CDR1 reads MGHDK; CDR2 reads SYGVNS. For the CDR3, the DNA is TGTGCCAGCAGGCGAGCGCGCGGGGGGACTAACGAGCAGTACTTC. Its translation is CASRRARGGTNEQYF.

This chain joins TRBV2 and TRBJ1-1; D is undetermined. V shed 7 bases and J shed 0 bases, with 15 bases lying between them. This CDR3 comprises 15 residues. Germline V lookup: CDR1 SNHLY, CDR2 FYNNEI. The CDR3 spells CASTLVGILNTEAFF. CDR3 coding DNA: TGTGCCAGCACCCTGGTGGGTATTCTGAACACTGAAGCTTTCTTT.

This clone was recorded only once. The genes are TRBV5-1 and TRBJ1-2; no firm D call. CDR1 SGHRS and CDR2 YFSETQ come from the germline V gene. CDR3 length equals 12 residues. Trimming pared 8 bases from V and 7 bases from J, leaving 15 bases between. The CDR3 nucleotides read TGCGCCAGTTCCGACATAAGCTTTGGCTACACCTTC. Translated: CASSDISFGYTF. Full variable domain (remainder filled in from reference TRBV5-1 and TRBJ1-2): KAGVTQTPRYLIKTRGQQVTLSCSPISGHRSVSWYQQTPGQGLQFLFEYFSETQRNKGNFPGRFSGRQFSNSRSEMNVSTLELGDSALYLCASSDISFGYTFGSGTRLTVV.

The chain carries TRBV27 and TRBJ2-7; a weak D match, TRBD1 (7 bases). V was shortened by 6 bases and J by 3 bases, with 21 bases between the two germline ends. The CDR3 loop spans 16 amino acids. Germline V lookup: CDR1 MNHEY, CDR2 SMNVEV (reference sequence). The CDR3 protein is CASRMKIRGDIYEQYF. CDR3 in DNA: TGTGCCAGCAGAATGAAAATCAGGGGGGATATCTACGAGCAGTACTTC.

This clone was observed once. J is TRBJ1-6 and V is TRBV9; 8 positions agree with TRBD1. The CDR3 is 14 residues long. V lost 4 bases to trimming and J lost 7 bases; unmatched junction nucleotides: 4. Germline values: CDR1 SGDLS, CDR2 YYNGEE. This CDR3 is CASSPRTGNSPLHF. Written as DNA, the CDR3 is TGTGCCAGCAGCCCTCGGACAGGGAATTCACCCCTCCACTTT.

For the CDR3, the DNA is TGTGCCAGCAGCCCAAGAAACCTCGTCTCCGGGAAATCCTACAATGAGCAGTTCTTC. It yields the protein CASSPRNLVSGKSYNEQFF. The chain couples TRBV7-8 to TRBJ2-1, with a weak D call TRBD2 (5 bases). Germline V gene data show CDR1 as SGHVS and CDR2 as FQNEAQ. V was pared by 5 bases and J by 1 base, with 24 bases between. The CDR3 sequence is 19 residues long. Full variable domain (remainder filled in from reference TRBV7-8 and TRBJ2-1): GAGVSQSPRYKVAKRGQDVALRCDPISGHVSLFWYQQALGQGPEFLTYFQNEAQLDKSGLPSDRFFAERPEGSVSTLKIQRTQQEDSAVYLCASSPRNLVSGKSYNEQFFGPGTRLTVL.

The chain combines TRBV2 with TRBJ2-1; D may be TRBD1 (5 bases). The germline V and J ends were trimmed by 6 bases and 0 bases, with 12 bases remaining between them. The V gene's germline CDR1 is SNHLY and CDR2 FYNNEI. The CDR3 is made up of 15 amino acids. The CDR3 region has the DNA TGTGCCAGCAGAGGGGAAATAAGCTCCTACAATGAGCAGTTCTTC. It specifies CASRGEISSYNEQFF. The full variable domain, completed using reference TRBV2 and TRBJ2-1, is EPEVTQTPSHQVTQMGQEVILRCVPISNHLYFYWYRQILGQKVEFLVSFYNNEISEKSEIFDDQFSVERPDGSNFTLKIRSTKLEDSAMYFCASRGEISSYNEQFFGPGTRLTVL.

This chain links TRBV4-3 with TRBJ1-6, with a tentative D call TRBD1 (6 bases). V lost 0 bases to trimming and J lost 6 bases, with 6 bases between them. Germline V gene sequence: CDR1 LGHNA, CDR2 YSLEER. This CDR3 spans 14 amino acids. The CDR3 loop reads CASSQDRGNSPLHF. CDR3 coding DNA: TGCGCCAGCAGCCAAGACAGGGGTAATTCACCCCTCCACTTT.

The V gene is TRBV7-7, the J gene TRBJ2-3; D is undetermined. Germline V gene sequence: CDR1 SSHAT, CDR2 FNYEAQ (reference sequence). The CDR3 spans 12 residues. V was pared by 3 bases and J by 0 bases, with 1 base between. The CDR3 nucleotides are TGTGCCAGCAGCTTCAGCACAGATACGCAGTATTTT. Translation: CASSFSTDTQYF.

The J gene is TRBJ2-1, the V gene TRBV5-1, with 10 bases that match TRBD1. V gave up 3 bases and J gave up 7 bases; unmatched junction bases: 16. Per the germline V gene, CDR1 is SGHRS and CDR2 is YFSETQ. CDR3 length: 18 amino acids. Here the CDR3 reads CASSSYSPGQGRRNEQFF. Written as DNA, the CDR3 is TGCGCCAGCAGCTCCTACAGTCCGGGACAGGGGCGCAGGAATGAGCAGTTCTTC.

This chain joins TRBV11-2 and TRBJ2-1; maybe TRBD1 (6 bases). In germline, CDR1 is SGHAT, CDR2 FQNNGV. V lost 5 bases to trimming and J lost 7 bases, with 18 bases between them. The CDR3 sequence is 15 residues long. CDR3 residues: CASSPEWARGNEQFF. As DNA, the CDR3 is TGTGCCAGCAGCCCAGAGTGGGCTAGGGGGAATGAGCAGTTCTTC.